This T cell receptor (beta chain) was captured in a study of T cells after yellow fever vaccination. Study-wide points: Among primary-vaccination clones, most reappeared after the booster, at 95% to 96% for CD4 and around 91% for CD8. Overlap between CD4 and CD8 compartments was detected for a small share of clonotypes. Weaker overall, the secondary response nonetheless peaked faster (day 5 versus 15).

A universal primer site and UMIs were added as TCR cDNA was made by 5'RACE template switching. Each CDR3 protein is one row after TCRdb ran MiXCR on the 5' RACE reads. Of 300,000 to 450,000 distinct CDR3 sequences listed, approximately 5.7% are singletons. This clonotype was observed a few times. No antigen is known for it. Trimming took 0 bases from V and 9 from J, leaving 18 bases between them. Germline V gene data show CDR1 as SGHRS and CDR2 as YFSETQ. The CDR3 is 16 amino acids. The input for sequencing was PBMCs, taken 5 days after the yellow fever booster vaccination. This sequence originates from a man aged 30-40 years who received the YFV17D yellow fever vaccine. The chain recombines TRBV5-1 with TRBJ1-4; weak D call: TRBD1 (5 bases). CDR3 nucleotide sequence: TGCGCCAGCAGCTTGGGATTCGCAGGGAGTGTACAAAAACTGTTTTTT. This translates into CASSLGFAGSVQKLFF. The full variable domain, its missing parts supplied by reference TRBV5-1 and TRBJ1-4, is KAGVTQTPRYLIKTRGQQVTLSCSPISGHRSVSWYQQTPGQGLQFLFEYFSETQRNKGNFPGRFSGRQFSNSRSEMNVSTLELGDSALYLCASSLGFAGSVQKLFFGSGTQLSVL.